One and the same sample provided the 32 T cell receptor beta chains below, sequenced in a study of blood T cell repertoires in COVID-19. Sequencing used immunoSEQ multiplex PCR; TCRdb keeps in-frame clones, though not all of them. This sample has about 58,000 clones; roughly 90% occur once, and the top ten carry around 13%. Sequencing was carried out using peripheral blood. These receptors all stem from a man between 60 and 75 years old with active COVID-19.

The CDR3 bases are TGTGCCAGCAGCTTAAGGACAGATCTACGCAATGAGCAGTTCTTC. Its protein is CASSLRTDLRNEQFF. The chain combines TRBV11-3 with TRBJ2-1, with D possibly matching TRBD1 (6 bases). The germline V gene encodes CDR1 SGHNT and CDR2 YENEEA. V lost 2 bases and J 6 bases, leaving 14 bases between the germline ends. The length of the CDR3 is 15 residues.

The chain has TRBV28 and TRBJ2-1; D possibly corresponds to TRBD1 (5 bases). There are 15 residues in the CDR3. Trimming took 4 bases from V and 12 from J, leaving 22 bases between them. Germline V gives CDR1 MDHEN, CDR2 SYDVKM. CDR3 amino acids: CASSSTVHLFTVQFF. CDR3 coding DNA: TGTGCCAGCAGTTCGACAGTACACCTCTTTACCGTGCAGTTCTTC.

The CDR3 region has the DNA TGCAGTGCTAGTAGGGCAGGGGGCGCGGGAAACACCATATATTTT. This encodes CSASRAGGAGNTIYF. The chain uses TRBV20-1 and TRBJ1-3, with 8 bases aligning to TRBD1. Germline V lookup: CDR1 DFQATT, CDR2 SNEGSKA (reference sequence). This CDR3 region has 15 residues. After removal of 3 bases from V and 4 bases from J, the junction contained 8 bases not matched to a gene.

This chain links TRBV27 with TRBJ2-7; D gene ambiguous. This CDR3 comprises 11 residues. With 4 bases removed from V and 3 bases from J, the gap between germline ends came to 4 bases. Germline loops: CDR1 MNHEY, CDR2 SMNVEV (reference sequence). The CDR3 nucleotides are TGTGCCAGCAGTTCCTACTACGAGCAGTACTTC. As protein: CASSSYYEQYF.

The chain joins TRBV6-5 to TRBJ2-3, with 9 bases aligning to TRBD2. V was pared by 3 bases and J by 1 base, with 5 bases of the junction left unmatched. The CDR3 length is 16 residues. Germline V gene data show CDR1 as MNHEY and CDR2 as SVGAGI. The CDR3 here is CASSYAGGPGTDTQYF. In DNA, the CDR3 is TGTGCCAGCAGTTATGCGGGAGGGCCGGGCACAGATACGCAGTATTTT.

The chain is built from TRBV5-1 and TRBJ2-5; the match to TRBD2 covers 10 bases. With V trimmed by 4 bases and J by 2 bases, 5 bases remained unmatched. CDR3 length: 15 residues. The germline V gene has CDR1 SGHRS and CDR2 YFSETQ. The chain's CDR3 is CASSLALAGQETQYF. In DNA, the CDR3 is TGCGCCAGCAGCCTAGCACTAGCGGGACAAGAGACCCAGTACTTC.

The chain recombines TRBV5-1 with TRBJ2-7; 8 bases are a match to TRBD1. J lost 6 bases, V lost 4 bases, and 9 bases had no gene match. The CDR3 extends over 14 amino acids. Germline V lookup: CDR1 SGHRS, CDR2 YFSETQ. The CDR3 loop is CASSEGQGTSEQYF. CDR3 sequence (DNA): TGCGCCAGCAGCGAAGGACAGGGAACGAGCGAGCAGTACTTC.

The chain has TRBV5-1 and TRBJ2-1; 9 bases map to TRBD1. Germline CDR1 is SGHRS and CDR2 is YFSETQ. The length of the CDR3 is 17 residues. V dropped 0 bases and J dropped 4; count of bases not matched to a gene: 8. In DNA form, the CDR3 reads TGCGCCAGCAGCTTGGGCCCACGGGACAGGGTATACAATGAGCAGTTCTTC. Its protein is CASSLGPRDRVYNEQFF.

Comments on this clone: Additional DNA sequences in this sample encode the identical CDR3. The rearrangement joins TRBV6-6 to TRBJ2-6, with D perhaps matching TRBD1 (5 bases). Germline V gene sequence: CDR1 MNHNY, CDR2 SVGAGI (reference sequence). V was pared by 2 bases and J by 2 bases, with 10 bases between. The CDR3 is 16 residues long. The CDR3 reads CASSYPQGTGANVLTF. The CDR3 DNA follows: TGTGCCAGCAGTTACCCTCAGGGTACTGGGGCCAACGTCCTGACTTTC.

The V call is TRBV19, the J call TRBJ2-3; 9 bases map to TRBD2. This CDR3 has 17 amino acids. Unmatched junction bases numbered 15, after V lost 5 bases and J lost 6 bases. Germline V gives CDR1 LNHDA, CDR2 SQIVND (reference sequence). The CDR3 DNA reads TGTGCCAGTAGTCCTCGAGTTAGCGGGAGAGGAGGGGATACGCAGTATTTT. Translated, it gives CASSPRVSGRGGDTQYF. Based on the CDR3 plus reference TRBV19 and TRBJ2-3, the full variable domain is DGGITQSPKYLFRKEGQNVTLSCEQNLNHDAMYWYRQDPGQGLRLIYYSQIVNDFQKGDIAEGYSVSREKKESFPLTVTSAQKNPTAFYLCASSPRVSGRGGDTQYFGPGTRLTVL.

This chain connects TRBV6-2 or TRBV6-3 to TRBJ2-5; a weak D match, TRBD2 (6 bases). Between the trimmed V and J ends, which lost 2 bases and 7 bases, there was a span of 20 bases. CDR3 length: 16 amino acids. Germline assignment: CDR1 MNHEY and CDR2 SVGEGT. The CDR3 DNA reads as TGTGCCAGCAGTTACATTTCGGGACTCCGAGTGGGGACCCAGTACTTC. It is translated as CASSYISGLRVGTQYF.

The J gene is TRBJ2-1, the V gene TRBV28; TRBD2 agrees at 11 bases. The V and J ends lost 5 bases and 9 bases, in that order; junction bases with no gene match: 9. The germline V gene has CDR1 MDHEN and CDR2 SYDVKM. The CDR3 runs to 15 residues. The DNA for the CDR3 is TGTGCCAGCAGTCCCTCTAGCGGGGGGCAGCGTGAGCAGTTCTTC. It encodes CASSPSSGGQREQFF. The full variable domain, its missing parts supplied by reference TRBV28 and TRBJ2-1, is DVKVTQSSRYLVKRTGEKVFLECVQDMDHENMFWYRQDPGLGLRLIYFSYDVKMKEKGDIPEGYSVSREKKERFSLILESASTNQTSMYLCASSPSSGGQREQFFGPGTRLTVL.

V is TRBV7-2 and J is TRBJ1-2; tentative D call: TRBD1 (6 bases). CDR3 length: 15 residues. V lost 5 bases, J lost 6 bases, and 19 bases lay in between. Germline V CDR1 and CDR2: SGHTA, FQGNSA. This chain's CDR3 is CASSPPGVATNGYTF. The CDR3 DNA reads TGTGCCAGCAGCCCTCCAGGGGTCGCGACTAATGGCTACACCTTC.

This sequence joins TRBV24-1 and TRBJ1-2; D is possibly TRBD1 (6 bases). The germline V gene encodes CDR1 KGHDR and CDR2 SFDVKD. The CDR3 sequence is 13 residues long. V lost 4 bases and J 7 bases, leaving 12 bases between the germline ends. This CDR3 is CATSDPTGVGYTF. In DNA form, the CDR3 reads TGTGCCACCAGTGACCCGACAGGAGTTGGCTACACCTTC.

This clone was observed a handful of times. Other DNA sequences in the same sample also yield this CDR3. The chain recombines TRBV11-2 with TRBJ1-1; TRBD1 agrees at 7 bases. CDR3 size: 15 residues. Germline CDR1 SGHAT, CDR2 FQNNGV. V was clipped by 1 base and J by 5 bases; unmatched bases: 7. The CDR3 DNA follows: TGTGCCAGCAGCTTAGTGGGTCAGGGGGTGACTGAAGCTTTCTTT. Protein product: CASSLVGQGVTEAFF.

This chain joins TRBV6-8 and TRBJ2-2, with 10 bases aligning to TRBD2. Germline CDR1 is MNHGY and CDR2 is SAAAGT. The V and J ends lost 7 bases and 2 bases, in that order; junction bases with no gene match: 10. This CDR3 comprises 17 residues. The CDR3 loop is CASICLAGGYNTGELFF. The DNA for the CDR3 is TGTGCCAGCATCTGTTTAGCGGGGGGTTACAACACCGGGGAGCTGTTTTTT.

V gene TRBV12-3 or TRBV12-4 combines with J gene TRBJ2-7; D is ambiguous. V lost 6 bases to trimming and J lost 6 bases, with 12 bases between them. This CDR3 comprises 12 residues. The DNA for the CDR3 is TGTGCCAGCAGACGTACAGCCTCCGAGCAGTACTTC. Translated, it gives CASRRTASEQYF.

This clone has more than one count but fewer than ten. The chain has TRBV6-6 and TRBJ1-1, with a weak D call TRBD1 (5 bases). The germline V gene encodes CDR1 MNHNY and CDR2 SVGAGI (reference sequence). The ends were cut back, 0 bases at V and 4 bases at J, with 15 bases in the middle. This CDR3 comprises 16 residues. The CDR3 DNA is TGTGCCAGCAGTTACTCAGGCGGCGTGGGGGGCACTGAAGCTTTCTTT. It specifies CASSYSGGVGGTEAFF.

The rearrangement links TRBV6-2 or TRBV6-3 to TRBJ1-2; D not resolved. The germline gives CDR1 MNHEY, CDR2 SVGEGT. The length of the CDR3 is 14 residues. The V and J ends lost 2 bases and 2 bases respectively, with 9 bases between them. DNA of the CDR3: TGTGCCAGCAGTTACGAGGGTCCGAACTATGGCTACACCTTC. It is translated as CASSYEGPNYGYTF.

The rearrangement links TRBV28 to TRBJ1-2; D is undetermined. Trimming pared 6 bases from V and 4 bases from J, leaving 15 bases between. The CDR3 runs 14 residues. CDR1 MDHEN and CDR2 SYDVKM come from the germline V gene. CDR3 coding DNA: TGTGCCAGCAGACACCGGGGAGGGAGCTATGGCTACACCTTC. Translating gives CASRHRGGSYGYTF.

The chain is built from TRBV19 and TRBJ2-5; TRBD1 matches at 7 bases. Germline CDR1 reads LNHDA; CDR2 reads SQIVND (reference sequence). The CDR3 consists of 12 residues. Trimming at V came to 10 bases and at J to 1 base, leaving 3 bases not matched to a gene. The CDR3 sequence: CATRTGQETQYF. The CDR3, as DNA: TGTGCCACCCGGACAGGCCAAGAGACCCAGTACTTC. Full variable domain (missing parts from reference TRBV19 and TRBJ2-5): DGGITQSPKYLFRKEGQNVTLSCEQNLNHDAMYWYRQDPGQGLRLIYYSQIVNDFQKGDIAEGYSVSREKKESFPLTVTSAQKNPTAFYLCATRTGQETQYFGPGTRLLVL.

The rearrangement uses TRBV6-1 and TRBJ2-7; 7 nucleotides line up with TRBD1. Germline trimming cut 1 base from V and 3 bases from J; bases unmatched to any gene: 3. Germline V gene data show CDR1 as MNHNS and CDR2 as SASEGT. This CDR3 is 14 amino acids long. The CDR3 DNA reads TGTGCCAGCAGTGAAGGGGACAGTTACTACGAGCAGTACTTC. It specifies CASSEGDSYYEQYF.

The chain recombines TRBV11-2 with TRBJ2-7, with unresolved D. The length of the CDR3 is 15 residues. CDR1 is SGHAT, CDR2 FQNNGV, per germline. V lost 7 bases to trimming and J lost 3 bases, with 19 bases between them. This CDR3 is CASTPRQQSNYEQYF. The DNA for the CDR3 is TGTGCCAGCACCCCGCGGCAGCAAAGCAACTACGAGCAGTACTTC.

The rearrangement joins TRBV4-2 to TRBJ2-7; the match to TRBD1 covers 8 bases. The CDR3 covers 16 residues. Germline CDR1 reads LGHNA; CDR2 reads YNFKEQ. Unmatched junction bases numbered 5, after V lost 0 bases and J lost 1 base. The CDR3 reads CASSQETGAASYEQYF. DNA of the CDR3: TGTGCCAGCAGCCAAGAGACAGGGGCCGCGTCCTACGAGCAGTACTTC.

The gene calls are TRBV19 and TRBJ2-3, with 10 bases lining up with TRBD2. The trim removed 7 bases at V and 6 bases at J, leaving 4 bases unmatched. The CDR3 is 13 amino acids. Germline assignment: CDR1 LNHDA and CDR2 SQIVND (reference sequence). CDR3: CASNSGRVDTQYF. For the CDR3, the DNA is TGTGCCAGTAACAGCGGGAGGGTCGATACGCAGTATTTT.

The chain carries TRBV11-2 and TRBJ2-5; possibly TRBD1 for D (5 bases). Looked up from germline, CDR1 is SGHAT and CDR2 is FQNNGV. The CDR3 length is 14 residues. Trimming pared 3 bases from V and 0 bases from J, leaving 8 bases between. The CDR3 DNA reads TGTGCCAGCAGCTTGACAGCTAACCAAGAGACCCAGTACTTC. It translates to CASSLTANQETQYF.

V is TRBV5-8 and J is TRBJ2-1; 8 bases line up with TRBD2. The V gene end was trimmed by 5 bases and the J gene end by 5 bases; junction bases not matched to a gene: 9. The CDR3 is 15 residues long. CDR1 SGHTS and CDR2 YDEGEE come from the germline V gene. CDR3 bases: TGTGCCAGCAGACTGTCGGGGCGGGGGGACAATGAGCAGTTCTTC. Amino acids: CASRLSGRGDNEQFF.

The chain links TRBV5-6 to TRBJ2-7; 8 nucleotides agree with TRBD2. This CDR3 is built from 16 residues. V lost 0 bases to trimming and J lost 2 bases; unmatched junction nucleotides: 7. Germline CDR1 and CDR2: SGHDT and YYEEEE. This CDR3 reads CASSLEASGRAYEQYF. CDR3 nucleotides: TGTGCCAGCAGCTTGGAAGCGTCCGGGAGGGCCTACGAGCAGTACTTC.

The chain links TRBV5-1 to TRBJ2-3; possibly TRBD1 for D (5 bases). Trimming removed 3 bases at V and 6 bases at J, with 23 bases between. CDR1 and CDR2 (germline): SGHRS, YFSETQ. The CDR3 extends over 17 amino acids. The CDR3 DNA reads TGCGCCAGCAGCTCCGGCTCTTTAGGGGTACCCGAGGATACGCAGTATTTT. Protein product: CASSSGSLGVPEDTQYF.

The chain has TRBV4-2 and TRBJ2-3, with D possibly TRBD2 on 6 matching bases. The CDR3 is made up of 16 amino acids. CDR1 is LGHNA, CDR2 YNFKEQ, per germline. The ends were cut back, 1 base at V and 4 bases at J, with 15 bases in the middle. The CDR3, as DNA: TGTGCCAGCAGCCAAGGGGGCGGAGGAGGGGCAGATACGCAGTATTTT. Encoded protein: CASSQGGGGGADTQYF.

V gene TRBV10-3 combines with J gene TRBJ1-3, with 8 bases lining up with TRBD1. The length of the CDR3 is 16 residues. Trimming removed 0 bases from V and 0 bases from J; junction bases left unmatched: 1. Germline V gene sequence: CDR1 ENHRY, CDR2 SYGVKD. This CDR3 is CAISESTGGSGNTIYF. Written as DNA, the CDR3 is TGTGCCATCAGTGAGTCCACAGGGGGCTCTGGAAACACCATATATTTT.

The chain joins TRBV18 to TRBJ2-5; a weak D match, TRBD2 (6 bases). The length of the CDR3 is 14 residues. Deletions cut 0 bases from V and 4 bases from J, with 9 bases between. CDR1 is KGHSH, CDR2 LQKENI, per germline. Written as DNA, the CDR3 is TGTGCCAGCTCACCACCGGAGGGGAGAGAGACCCAGTACTTC. Protein sequence: CASSPPEGRETQYF.